This TCR beta chain was sequenced in a study of shared clonotypes between healthy human individuals. The donor population consisted of healthy HIV-negative adults with no recent acute infections or vaccinations. The germline gives CDR1 MDHEN, CDR2 SYDVKM. This CDR3 has 15 residues. With 6 bases removed from V and 2 bases from J, the gap between germline ends came to 14 bases. Original processing notes: Filtering differed because ImmunoSEQ produced junction-only sequences that carried no quality scores. Method: immunoSEQ multiplex PCR; TCRdb's copy keeps in-frame clones and lacks some. The DNA was the basis for D and trimming; V, J and clone size are from that table. This sample has about 1.1 million clones, with about 84% found just once.

The sequence derives from a young man in good health. Some clones in this sample may be carry-over from other donors' samples. The chain carries TRBV28 and TRBJ1-5; no firm D call. The sample comprised memory CD4+ T cells from PBMCs. Subset reported: CD45RA-negative fraction. This CDR3 reads CASSRVLRGNQPQHF. CDR3 in DNA: TGTGCCAGCAGCCGGGTCCTACGCGGCAATCAGCCCCAGCATTTT.